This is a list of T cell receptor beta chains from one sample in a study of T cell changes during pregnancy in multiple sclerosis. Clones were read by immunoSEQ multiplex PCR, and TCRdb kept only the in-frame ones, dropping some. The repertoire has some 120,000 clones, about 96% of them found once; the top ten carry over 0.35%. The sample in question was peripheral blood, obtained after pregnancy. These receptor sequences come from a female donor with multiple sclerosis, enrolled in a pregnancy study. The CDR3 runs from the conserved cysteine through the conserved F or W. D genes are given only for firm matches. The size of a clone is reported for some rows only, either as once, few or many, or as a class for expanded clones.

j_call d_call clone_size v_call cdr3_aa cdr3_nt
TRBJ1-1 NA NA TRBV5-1 CASSLKQGIEAFF TGCGCCAGCAGCTTAAAACAGGGAATTGAAGCTTTCTTT
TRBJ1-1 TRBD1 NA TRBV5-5 CASTPQTGGNTEAFF TGTGCCAGCACCCCTCAGACAGGGGGAAACACTGAAGCTTTCTTT
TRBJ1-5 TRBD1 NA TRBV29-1 CSVGQGTYQPQHF TGCAGCGTTGGACAGGGTACTTACCAGCCCCAGCATTTT
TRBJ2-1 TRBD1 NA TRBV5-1 CASSLVGDRGLNEQFF TGCGCCAGCAGCTTGGTGGGGGACAGGGGGCTCAATGAGCAGTTCTTC
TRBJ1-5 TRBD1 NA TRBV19 CASSFTGGRQPQHF TGTGCCAGTAGTTTTACAGGGGGACGGCAGCCCCAGCATTTT
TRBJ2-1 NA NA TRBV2 CASSIYPEQFF TGTGCCAGCAGTATCTATCCTGAGCAGTTCTTC
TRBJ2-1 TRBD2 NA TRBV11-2 CASSPQGLAVAGEFF TGTGCCAGCAGCCCACAGGGACTAGCGGTCGCAGGGGAGTTCTTC
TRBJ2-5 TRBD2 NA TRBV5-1 CASRLAGGPHQETQYF TGCGCCAGCAGACTAGCGGGAGGGCCCCACCAAGAGACCCAGTACTTC
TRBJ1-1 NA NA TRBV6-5 CASSYTGGLNTEAFF TGTGCCAGCAGTTACACGGGGGGCCTGAACACTGAAGCTTTCTTT
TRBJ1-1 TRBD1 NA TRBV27 CASSSPRQGRGEAFF TGTGCCAGCAGTTCGCCTCGACAGGGTCGAGGTGAAGCTTTCTTT
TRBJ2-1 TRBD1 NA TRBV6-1 CASRRDRVTYNEQFF TGTGCCAGCAGGAGGGACAGGGTGACCTACAATGAGCAGTTCTTC
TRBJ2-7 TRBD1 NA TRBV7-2 CASSSGQGYLREQYF TGTGCCAGCAGCTCGGGACAGGGGTATCTTCGCGAGCAGTACTTC
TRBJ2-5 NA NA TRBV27 CASSLLDRWRETQYF TGTGCCAGCAGTTTACTAGACCGGTGGCGGGAGACCCAGTACTTC
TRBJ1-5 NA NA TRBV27 CAIGGRNQPQHF TGTGCCATAGGAGGGCGCAATCAGCCCCAGCATTTT
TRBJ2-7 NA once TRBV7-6 CASSLLPGVSPYEQYF TGTGCCAGCAGCCTGCTTCCGGGAGTCTCACCCTACGAGCAGTACTTC
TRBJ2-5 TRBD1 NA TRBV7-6 CASSTGQGQETQYF TGTGCCAGCAGCACGGGACAGGGGCAAGAGACCCAGTACTTC
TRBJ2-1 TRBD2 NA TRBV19 CASSIMWGGEQFF TGTGCCAGTAGTATCATGTGGGGGGGTGAGCAGTTCTTC
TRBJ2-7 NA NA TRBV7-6 CASSLTVNAYEQYF TGTGCCAGCAGCTTGACAGTAAACGCCTACGAGCAGTACTTC
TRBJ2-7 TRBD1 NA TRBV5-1 CASSPRGQGYEQYF TGCGCCAGCAGCCCCCGGGGACAGGGCTACGAGCAGTACTTC
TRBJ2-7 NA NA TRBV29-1 CSVVQTTYEQYF TGCAGCGTTGTACAGACAACCTACGAGCAGTACTTC